Below, 19 T cell receptor beta chains from the same sample are listed, as sequenced in a study of T cell repertoires in cytomegalovirus infection. Their antigens remain unidentified. TCRdb analysed the reads with MiXCR anew, one entry per CDR3 protein. This sample has about 500,000 distinct CDR3 sequences, with roughly 34% found just once. The specimen was cultured PBMCs, collected from culture after CMV antigen stimulation. These receptors were taken from a human donor in good health (CMV status not recorded). Some clones in this sample may be carry-over from other donors' samples.

This clonotype was detected only a few times. The chain has TRBV28 and TRBJ1-4, with D possibly being TRBD1 (5 bases). CDR3 length: 15 residues. Germline values: CDR1 MDHEN, CDR2 SYDVKM. Between the trimmed V and J ends, which lost 6 bases and 5 bases, there was a span of 16 bases. In nucleotides, the CDR3 is TGTGCCAGCAGCTCGCGCCGGGGCCCCAATGAAAAACTGTTTTTT. Protein sequence: CASSSRRGPNEKLFF.

The rearrangement links TRBV4-1 to TRBJ2-1; D gene uncertain. V lost 0 bases to trimming and J lost 0 bases, with 9 bases between them. CDR3 length: 16 residues. The germline CDR1 and CDR2 sequences are MGHRA and YSYEKL. The CDR3 sequence: CASSQERPNSYNEQFF. In DNA, the CDR3 is TGCGCCAGCAGCCAAGAACGCCCCAACTCCTACAATGAGCAGTTCTTC.

Only a few counts were recorded for this clonotype. The chain employs TRBV6-5 and TRBJ2-1; maybe TRBD1 (6 bases). The ends were cut back, 6 bases at V and 8 bases at J, with 14 bases in the middle. Germline V lookup: CDR1 MNHEY, CDR2 SVGAGI. The CDR3 spans 13 residues. The DNA of the CDR3 is TGTGCCAGCAGCAGACAGGTCTGGGATGAGCAGTTCTTC. Amino acids: CASSRQVWDEQFF.

This clonotype was observed a handful of times. The gene calls are TRBV4-3 and TRBJ1-6, with TRBD1 as a possible D gene (6 bases). Germline assignment: CDR1 LGHNA and CDR2 YSLEER. Trimming removed 2 bases at V and 10 bases at J, with 18 bases between. The CDR3 runs 16 residues. The CDR3 bases are TGCGCCAGCAGCCAAAGTACCACAGGGATGGAGTCACCCCTCCACTTT. Encoded protein: CASSQSTTGMESPLHF.

The rearrangement links TRBV14 to TRBJ1-1, with 8 bases matching TRBD1. Germline loops: CDR1 SGHDN, CDR2 FVKESK. V shed 4 bases and J 1 base; nucleotides not matched to a gene: 5. There are 15 residues in the CDR3. The CDR3 sequence: CASSPLGQANTEAFF. In nucleotides, the CDR3 is TGTGCCAGCAGCCCGTTGGGACAGGCGAACACTGAAGCTTTCTTT.

This clonotype has ten or more counts. This sequence joins TRBV6-1 and TRBJ2-7; a weak D match, TRBD2 (5 bases). Germline CDR1 MNHNS, CDR2 SASEGT. The CDR3 runs to 14 residues. Trimming pared 5 bases from V and 3 bases from J, leaving 14 bases between. DNA of the CDR3: TGTGCCAGCAGTCGGCAGGACTGGGACTACGAGCAGTACTTC. It codes for CASSRQDWDYEQYF.

This clonotype was counted a few times. The chain has TRBV7-8 and TRBJ1-1, with a weak D call TRBD1 (5 bases). The ends were cut back, 3 bases at V and 1 base at J, with 12 bases in the middle. The CDR3 is made up of 15 amino acids. CDR1 and CDR2 (germline): SGHVS, FQNEAQ. The CDR3 region is CASSFRGSPNTEAFF. In DNA, the CDR3 is TGTGCCAGCAGCTTTAGGGGCTCCCCGAACACTGAAGCTTTCTTT.

This clonotype has at least ten counts. In DNA, the CDR3 is TGTGCCAGCAGCCGGACTAGCGGATCCTACGAGCAGTACTTC. Residues: CASSRTSGSYEQYF. V gene TRBV12-3 or TRBV12-4 combines with J gene TRBJ2-7, with 10 bases matching TRBD2. With 6 bases clipped from V and 1 base from J, the junction kept 3 bases outside the gene matches. The CDR3 extends over 14 amino acids.

The gene calls are TRBV12-3 or TRBV12-4 and TRBJ2-3; 10 bases map to TRBD2. This CDR3 is 15 amino acids long. J lost 5 bases, V lost 1 base, and 3 bases had no gene match. This CDR3 reads CASSLVSGRVDTQYF. Written as DNA, the CDR3 is TGTGCCAGCAGTTTAGTGAGCGGGAGGGTAGATACGCAGTATTTT.

This clonotype came up a few times. This rearrangement joins TRBV20-1 to TRBJ2-1; 13 positions match TRBD2. Germline CDR1 is DFQATT and CDR2 is SNEGSKA (reference sequence). The CDR3 sequence is 15 residues long. V trimming: 5 bases; J trimming: 9 bases; junction bases outside the gene matches: 10. The CDR3 loop reads CSASALAGGPGEQFF. In nucleotides, the CDR3 is TGCAGTGCTTCGGCACTAGCGGGAGGGCCAGGTGAGCAGTTCTTC.

V usage is TRBV19 and J usage is TRBJ1-5; D not certain. V lost 1 base to trimming and J lost 2 bases, with 6 bases between them. The germline CDR1 and CDR2 sequences are LNHDA and SQIVND (reference sequence). The CDR3 extends over 14 amino acids. The CDR3: CASSIAVGNQPQHF. Written as DNA, the CDR3 is TGTGCCAGTAGTATAGCCGTGGGCAATCAGCCCCAGCATTTT.

V usage is TRBV6-2 or TRBV6-3 and J usage is TRBJ2-2; weak D call: TRBD2 (5 bases). Germline loops: CDR1 MNHEY, CDR2 SVGEGT. Trimming took 8 bases from V and 0 from J, leaving 16 bases between them. The CDR3 loop spans 16 amino acids. The CDR3 protein is CASGLLEGPNTGELFF. DNA for the CDR3: TGTGCCAGCGGGTTGTTAGAGGGTCCGAACACCGGGGAGCTGTTTTTT.

This clonotype was detected a few times. The chain carries TRBV5-4 and TRBJ2-7; D is perhaps TRBD2 (7 bases). V lost 3 bases, J lost 1 base, and 14 bases lay in between. CDR3 size: 15 residues. Germline CDR1 SGHNT, CDR2 YYREEE (reference sequence). The CDR3 nucleotides are TGTGCCAGCAGCTGGGGGGGCCTGCCATCCTACGAGCAGTACTTC. This translates into CASSWGGLPSYEQYF.

This clonotype has more than one count but fewer than ten. The genes are TRBV27 and TRBJ1-3; unclear D gene. The CDR3 consists of 14 residues. V was clipped by 3 bases and J by 0 bases, with 6 bases between them. Germline CDR1 and CDR2: MNHEY and SMNVEV (reference sequence). The CDR3 is CASSLSVSGNTIYF. The CDR3, as DNA: TGTGCCAGCAGTTTGTCGGTCTCTGGAAACACCATATATTTT.

Many counts were recorded for this clonotype. V usage is TRBV7-2 and J usage is TRBJ2-3, with 9 bases aligning to TRBD2. CDR3 length: 13 residues. V gave up 7 bases and J gave up 4 bases; unmatched junction bases: 3. The germline V gene encodes CDR1 SGHTA and CDR2 FQGNSA. The CDR3 sequence: CASKLAGADTQYF. The CDR3 DNA follows: TGTGCCAGCAAATTAGCGGGGGCAGATACGCAGTATTTT.

The chain has TRBV5-8 and TRBJ2-1; D tentatively reads TRBD1 or TRBD2 (6 bases each). This CDR3 has 15 amino acids. V lost 5 bases, J lost 3 bases, and 15 bases lay in between. Germline V lookup: CDR1 SGHTS, CDR2 YDEGEE. The CDR3: CASRRGALVYNEQFF. CDR3 sequence (DNA): TGTGCCAGCAGGAGGGGGGCCCTAGTCTACAATGAGCAGTTCTTC.

The chain carries TRBV6-2 or TRBV6-3 and TRBJ2-7; D remains ambiguous. Germline V lookup: CDR1 MNHEY, CDR2 SVGEGT. Trimming removed 4 bases at V and 5 bases at J, with 12 bases between. The CDR3 length is 13 residues. The CDR3 DNA reads as TGTGCCAGCAGTTCCCACGGGTATGACGAGCAGTACGTC. It yields the protein CASSSHGYDEQYV.

V and J are TRBV6-2 or TRBV6-3 and TRBJ2-1, with 14 bases that match TRBD2. V lost 4 bases and J lost 1; bases outside the gene matches: 15. The V gene's germline CDR1 is MNHEY and CDR2 SVGEGT. The CDR3 is made up of 21 amino acids. The DNA of the CDR3 is TGTGCCAGCAGTTCCTTGACTAGCGGGAGGGCTTCCTCGGGGTCCTACAATGAGCAGTTCTTC. Its protein is CASSSLTSGRASSGSYNEQFF.

This clonotype has at least ten counts. This chain links TRBV7-2 with TRBJ2-5, with D maybe TRBD2 (6 bases). From germline, CDR1 is SGHTA and CDR2 FQGNSA. The V end lost 2 bases, the J end lost 1 base, and 11 bases lay between the germline ends. The CDR3 loop spans 15 amino acids. CDR3 residues: CASSLMRTIQETQYF. The CDR3 DNA sequence: TGTGCCAGCAGCTTAATGCGGACTATCCAAGAGACCCAGTACTTC.